A selection of T cell receptor beta chains follows, all from one sample in a study of shared T cell receptors in the human thymus. TCRdb keeps only in-frame clones here, not all; method: immunoSEQ multiplex PCR. In the table there are some 400,000 clones, 95% of which are singletons. The sample was thymocytes. These receptors originate from a human donor. Each CDR3 is given with its conserved first and last residue. D genes are given only for firm matches. The size entry is marked missing in some rows and otherwise reads once, few, many or a size class.

d_call j_call v_call clone_size cdr3_aa cdr3_nt
- TRBJ1-2 TRBV28 - CASSFGGEAYGYTF TGTGCCAGCAGTTTTGGAGGGGAAGCCTATGGCTACACCTTC
- TRBJ1-1 TRBV28 - CASSSLFSEAFF TGTGCCAGCAGTTCCCTCTTTAGTGAAGCTTTCTTT
- TRBJ2-7 TRBV2 - CASTRTHSYEQYF TGTGCCAGCACCCGGACTCACTCCTACGAGCAGTACTTC
- TRBJ2-1 TRBV13 - CASRTSQGRTYNEQFF TGTGCCAGCAGGACCTCCCAGGGGCGCACCTACAATGAGCAGTTCTTC
TRBD1 TRBJ2-3 TRBV6-1 - CASSEPTGVYNTDTQYF TGTGCCAGCAGTGAACCGACAGGGGTATACAACACAGATACGCAGTATTTT
TRBD1 TRBJ2-7 TRBV7-2 once CASRIKRQGETDYEQYF TGTGCCAGCAGGATAAAGCGCCAGGGGGAAACTGACTACGAGCAGTACTTC
- TRBJ1-2 TRBV27 - CASSLSTGGYYGYTF TGTGCCAGCAGTTTATCGACGGGGGGTTACTATGGCTACACCTTC
TRBD1 TRBJ2-1 TRBV9 - CASSPPGQGGRASDPGQFF TGTGCCAGCAGCCCACCGGGACAGGGAGGTCGGGCGTCCGATCCCGGGCAGTTCTTC
TRBD2 TRBJ2-3 TRBV7-6 - CASSFPGRADTQYF TGTGCCAGCAGCTTCCCAGGGAGGGCAGATACGCAGTATTTT
- TRBJ2-7 TRBV19 - CATSPGGNEQYF TGTGCCACTAGTCCAGGAGGAAACGAGCAGTACTTC
TRBD1 TRBJ2-7 TRBV10-3 - CAIARCTKRTGREQYF TGTGCCATCGCACGGTGCACTAAGAGGACAGGGCGCGAGCAGTACTTC
- TRBJ2-2 TRBV28 - CASSLSARGEGELFF TGTGCCAGCAGTTTAAGTGCCAGGGGAGAGGGGGAGCTGTTTTTT
TRBD2 TRBJ2-1 TRBV10-3 - CAINHGTSGIPPNEQFF TGTGCCATAAACCACGGGACTAGCGGGATTCCCCCCAATGAGCAGTTCTTC
- TRBJ1-1 TRBV7-9 - CASSLQDSNTEAFF TGTGCCAGCAGCTTACAGGATTCTAACACTGAAGCTTTCTTT
- TRBJ2-3 TRBV27 - CASSLSGPRRGSGTDTQYF TGTGCCAGCAGTTTATCCGGGCCAAGGCGCGGGTCGGGCACAGATACGCAGTATTTT
TRBD1 TRBJ1-3 TRBV28 - CASSLVRAGTGVLSGNTIYF TGTGCCAGCAGCCTAGTCAGGGCCGGGACAGGGGTGTTGTCTGGAAACACCATATATTTT
TRBD2 TRBJ2-7 TRBV11-2 once CASSSRGTSGSSYEQYF TGTGCCAGCAGCTCCAGAGGGACTAGCGGGAGCTCCTACGAGCAGTACTTC
TRBD1 TRBJ1-1 TRBV11-3 - CASRGQGVEAFF TGTGCCAGCAGGGGACAGGGTGTGGAAGCTTTCTTT
TRBD2 TRBJ2-7 TRBV7-2 - CASSLVPGTSGHTYEQYF TGTGCCAGCAGCTTAGTCCCCGGGACTAGCGGGCATACCTACGAGCAGTACTTC
- TRBJ2-1 TRBV7-9 - CASSSAPGTDYNEQFF TGTGCCAGCAGCAGCGCACCCGGGACGGATTACAATGAGCAGTTCTTC
- TRBJ2-1 TRBV27 - CASSTASALYNEQFF TGTGCCAGCAGTACAGCTAGTGCCCTATACAATGAGCAGTTCTTC
- TRBJ2-7 TRBV10-2 - CASSESTEGSSYEQYF TGCGCCAGCAGTGAGTCAACTGAGGGTAGCTCCTACGAGCAGTACTTC
TRBD1 TRBJ1-5 TRBV14 once CASSQVRGAQGSNQPQHF TGTGCCAGCAGCCAAGTCAGGGGGGCTCAGGGCAGCAATCAGCCCCAGCATTTT
- TRBJ1-2 TRBV6-6 - CASSYLGTNYGYTF TGTGCCAGCAGTTACTTAGGGACTAACTATGGCTACACCTTC